This T cell receptor (beta chain) appears in the sequencing data of a study of blood T cell repertoires in COVID-19. Assay used: immunoSEQ multiplex PCR; TCRdb lists only in-frame clones, some missing. This table has under 300,000 clones, 88% appearing once. All recovered Cohort 3 donors got two negative PCRs, got clearance, or saw symptom resolution. The V gene end was trimmed by 2 bases and the J gene end by 0 bases; junction bases not matched to a gene: 3. Germline CDR1 is MNHEY and CDR2 is SMNVEV (reference sequence). This CDR3 comprises 16 residues. The source is a woman aged 30 to 39 who had recovered from COVID-19. The sequencing input was PBMCs or T cells enriched from blood (not recorded which). The chain recombines TRBV27 with TRBJ2-1; TRBD2 matches at 8 bases. CDR3 DNA sequence: TGTGCCAGCAGTTTAAGTGCGGGGGGCTCCTACAATGAGCAGTTCTTC. Encoded protein: CASSLSAGGSYNEQFF.